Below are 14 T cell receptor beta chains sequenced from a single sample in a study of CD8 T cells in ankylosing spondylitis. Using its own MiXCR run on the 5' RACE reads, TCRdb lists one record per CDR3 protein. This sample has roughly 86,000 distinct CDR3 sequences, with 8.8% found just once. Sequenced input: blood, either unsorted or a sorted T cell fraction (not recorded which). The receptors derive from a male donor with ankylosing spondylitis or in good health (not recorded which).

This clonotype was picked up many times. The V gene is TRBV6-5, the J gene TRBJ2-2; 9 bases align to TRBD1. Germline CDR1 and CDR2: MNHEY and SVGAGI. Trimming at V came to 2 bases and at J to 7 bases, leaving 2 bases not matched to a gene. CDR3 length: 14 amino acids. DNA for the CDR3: TGTGCCAGCAGTTACGGGACAGGGATCGGGGAGCTGTTTTTT. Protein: CASSYGTGIGELFF.

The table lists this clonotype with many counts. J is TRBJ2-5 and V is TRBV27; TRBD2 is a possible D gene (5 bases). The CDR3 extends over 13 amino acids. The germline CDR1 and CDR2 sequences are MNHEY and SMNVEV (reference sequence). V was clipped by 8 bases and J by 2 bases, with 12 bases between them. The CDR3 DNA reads TGTGCCAGCGGGCGCACTAGACAAGAGACCCAGTACTTC. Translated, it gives CASGRTRQETQYF.

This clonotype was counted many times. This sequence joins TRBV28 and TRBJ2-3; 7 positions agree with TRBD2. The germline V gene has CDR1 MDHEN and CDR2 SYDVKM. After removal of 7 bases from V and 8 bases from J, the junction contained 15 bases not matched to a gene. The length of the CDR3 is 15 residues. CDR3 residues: CASIRHQSGEATQYF. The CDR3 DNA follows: TGTGCCAGCATTCGCCATCAAAGCGGGGAGGCTACGCAGTATTTT.

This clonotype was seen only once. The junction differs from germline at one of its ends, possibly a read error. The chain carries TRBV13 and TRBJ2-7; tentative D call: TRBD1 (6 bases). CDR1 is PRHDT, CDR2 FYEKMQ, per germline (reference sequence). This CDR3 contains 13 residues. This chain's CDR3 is CANSLGGIYEQYF. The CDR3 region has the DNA TGTGCCAACAGCTTAGGGGGAATCTACGAGCAGTACTTC.

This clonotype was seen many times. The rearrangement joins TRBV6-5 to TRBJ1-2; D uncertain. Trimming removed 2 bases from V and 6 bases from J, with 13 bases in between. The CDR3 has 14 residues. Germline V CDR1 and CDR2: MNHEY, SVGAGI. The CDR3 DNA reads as TGTGCCAGCAGTTACCGGACGGAATCCAATGGCTACACCTTC. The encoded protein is CASSYRTESNGYTF.

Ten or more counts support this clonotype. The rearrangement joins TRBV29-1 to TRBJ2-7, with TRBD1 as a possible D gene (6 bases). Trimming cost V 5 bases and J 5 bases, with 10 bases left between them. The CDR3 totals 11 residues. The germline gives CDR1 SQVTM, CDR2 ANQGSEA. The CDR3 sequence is CSVYTGNEQYF. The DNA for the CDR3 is TGCAGCGTTTACACAGGGAACGAGCAGTACTTC.

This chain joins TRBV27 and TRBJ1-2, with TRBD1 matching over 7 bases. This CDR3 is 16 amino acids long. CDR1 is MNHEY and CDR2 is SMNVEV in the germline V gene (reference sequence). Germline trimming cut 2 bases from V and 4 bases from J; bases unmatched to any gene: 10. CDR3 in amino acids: CASSLRGPGQFYGYTF. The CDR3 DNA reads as TGTGCCAGCAGTTTAAGGGGGCCCGGGCAATTCTATGGCTACACCTTC.

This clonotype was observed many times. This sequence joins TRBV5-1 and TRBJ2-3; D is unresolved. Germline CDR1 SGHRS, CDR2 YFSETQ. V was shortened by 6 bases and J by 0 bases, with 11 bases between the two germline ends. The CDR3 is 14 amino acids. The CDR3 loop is CASIQTPSTDTQYF. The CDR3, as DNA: TGCGCCAGCATCCAGACGCCTAGCACAGATACGCAGTATTTT.

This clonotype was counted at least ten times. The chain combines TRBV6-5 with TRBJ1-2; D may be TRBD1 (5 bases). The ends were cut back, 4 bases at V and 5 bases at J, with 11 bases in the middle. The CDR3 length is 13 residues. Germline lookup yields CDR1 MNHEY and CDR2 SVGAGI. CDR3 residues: CASSLTDSYGYTF. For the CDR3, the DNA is TGTGCCAGCAGTTTGACAGATTCGTATGGCTACACCTTC.

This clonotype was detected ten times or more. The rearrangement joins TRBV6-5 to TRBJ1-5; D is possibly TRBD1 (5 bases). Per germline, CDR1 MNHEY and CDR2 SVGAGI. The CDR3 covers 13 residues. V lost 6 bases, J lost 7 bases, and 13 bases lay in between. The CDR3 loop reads CASRGTFEQPQHF. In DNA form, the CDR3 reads TGTGCCAGCAGAGGGACTTTTGAACAGCCCCAGCATTTT.

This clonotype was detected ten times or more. DNA for the CDR3: TGTGCCAGCAGCTTGAGTCCAACTTACATGAACACTGAAGCTTTCTTT. Its protein product is CASSLSPTYMNTEAFF. The rearrangement uses TRBV5-5 and TRBJ1-1; the D is unclear. This CDR3 contains 16 residues. The V and J ends lost 1 base and 0 bases respectively, with 13 bases between them. Germline V lookup: CDR1 SGHKS, CDR2 YYEKEE (reference sequence). The complete variable domain, with remaining parts taken from reference TRBV5-5 and TRBJ1-1, reads DAGVTQSPTHLIKTRGQQVTLRCSPISGHKSVSWYQQVLGQGPQFIFQYYEKEERGRGNFPDRFSARQFPNYSSELNVNALLLGDSALYLCASSLSPTYMNTEAFFGQGTRLTVV.

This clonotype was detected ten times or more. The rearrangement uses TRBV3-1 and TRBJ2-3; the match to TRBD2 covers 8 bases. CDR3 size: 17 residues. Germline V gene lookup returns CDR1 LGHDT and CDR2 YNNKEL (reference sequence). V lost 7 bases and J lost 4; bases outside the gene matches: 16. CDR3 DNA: TGTGCCAGCACCCCTCAGCGGTCGGGGGGGCCTTCAGATACGCAGTATTTT. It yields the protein CASTPQRSGGPSDTQYF.

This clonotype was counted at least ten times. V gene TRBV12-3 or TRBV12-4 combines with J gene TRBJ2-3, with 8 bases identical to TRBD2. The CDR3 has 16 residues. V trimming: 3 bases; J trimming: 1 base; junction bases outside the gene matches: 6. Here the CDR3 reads CASSFFGGGGTDTQYF. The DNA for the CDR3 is TGTGCCAGCAGTTTTTTCGGGGGGGGCGGCACAGATACGCAGTATTTT.

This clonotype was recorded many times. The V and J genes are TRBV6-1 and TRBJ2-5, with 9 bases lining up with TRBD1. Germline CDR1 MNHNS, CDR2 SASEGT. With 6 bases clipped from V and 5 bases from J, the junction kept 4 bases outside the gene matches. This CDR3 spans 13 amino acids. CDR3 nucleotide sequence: TGTGCCAGCAGCCGGGACAGGGATGAGACCCAGTACTTC. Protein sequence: CASSRDRDETQYF.